In its sample, the clone carrying this T cell receptor beta chain was seen many times. The PBMCs were taken from more than 8 ml of fresh peripheral blood. CDR1 and CDR2 from the germline V gene are MDHEN and SYDVKM. The CDR3 runs to 16 residues. V lost 4 bases to trimming and J lost 4 bases, with 18 bases between them. RNA transcripts yielded amplified TCR beta CDR3 regions. Primed by the HTBI set, a first-round RT-PCR was run on the TCR CDR3. Each CDR3 protein gets one entry after TCRdb re-called the multiplex PCR reads with MiXCR. The sample holds some 770,000 distinct CDR3 sequences, approximately 16% seen once. These data are taken from a study of T cells in Graves' hyperthyroidism and ophthalmopathy.

The J gene is TRBJ2-3, the V gene TRBV28; a weak D match, TRBD2 (6 bases). The clonotype originates from a man between 18 and 29 years old with Graves' hyperthyroidism. Sequenced: blood. The CDR3 protein is CASSSRGGGAPDTQYF. In DNA form, the CDR3 reads TGTGCCAGCAGTTCGCGGGGTGGAGGAGCTCCAGATACGCAGTATTTT.